These 8 T cell receptor beta chains were sequenced from one sample in a study of blood T cell repertoires in COVID-19. Profiling relied on immunoSEQ multiplex PCR, and the TCRdb table lists in-frame clones only, not all of them. The sample includes 120,000 to 150,000 clones, around 81% of them seen just once. The material sequenced was peripheral blood. The receptors derive from a woman aged 35 to 49 with active or convalescent COVID-19.

The chain recombines TRBV19 with TRBJ1-1; D remains unclear. CDR1 and CDR2 from the germline V gene are LNHDA and SQIVND (reference sequence). The CDR3 extends over 12 amino acids. Trimming pared 5 bases from V and 6 bases from J, leaving 10 bases between. Written as DNA, the CDR3 is TGTGCCAGTAGTTCCCGGAGATCTGAAGCTTTCTTT. As protein: CASSSRRSEAFF.

This CDR3 reads CASRPDRVNTEAFF. The CDR3 nucleotides are TGTGCCAGCAGACCAGACAGGGTGAACACTGAAGCTTTCTTT. V is TRBV3-1 (or the pseudogene TRBV3-2) and J is TRBJ1-1, with 7 positions matching TRBD1. J was trimmed by 0 bases and V by 6 bases; bases with no gene match: 4. Looked up from germline, CDR1 is LGHDT and CDR2 is YNNKEL (reference sequence). The CDR3 contains 14 residues.

This chain joins TRBV7-2 and TRBJ2-2; D remains ambiguous. This CDR3 has 17 residues. The V end was cut by 4 bases, the J end by 9 bases, with 24 bases between. Germline CDR1 and CDR2: SGHTA and FQGNSA. The CDR3 DNA is TGTGCCAGCAGCTCCTTCGACTTCGTGGGTGATGTGAGGGAGCTGTTTTTT. This encodes CASSSFDFVGDVRELFF.

The rearrangement uses TRBV11-3 and TRBJ2-1, with 9 bases matching TRBD1. The CDR3 length is 15 residues. The germline CDR1 and CDR2 sequences are SGHNT and YENEEA. With 5 bases clipped from V and 4 bases from J, the junction kept 6 bases outside the gene matches. The CDR3 DNA reads TGTGCCAGCAGCCCCGACAGGGGGGGATACAATGAGCAGTTCTTC. Translation: CASSPDRGGYNEQFF.

V gene TRBV29-1 combines with J gene TRBJ2-7; 14 bases agree with TRBD2. Germline V gene data show CDR1 as SQVTM and CDR2 as ANQGSEA. CDR3 length: 15 residues. With V trimmed by 7 bases and J by 0 bases, 5 bases remained unmatched. This chain's CDR3 is CSAGLAGALSYEQYF. Written as DNA, the CDR3 is TGCAGCGCGGGACTAGCGGGGGCCCTCTCCTACGAGCAGTACTTC.

J is TRBJ1-4 and V is TRBV30; D not resolved. The CDR3 loop spans 14 amino acids. CDR1 and CDR2 (germline): GTSNPN, SVGIG (reference sequence). V was pared by 5 bases and J by 6 bases, with 16 bases between. CDR3 nucleotide sequence: TGTGCCTGGTCGACCGGGGAAACGTATGAAAAACTGTTTTTT. Its protein is CAWSTGETYEKLFF.

The V and J genes are TRBV4-1 and TRBJ1-1; 8 bases align to TRBD1. The CDR3 is 15 amino acids. Germline CDR1 reads MGHRA; CDR2 reads YSYEKL. V shed 3 bases and J 1 base; nucleotides not matched to a gene: 4. The CDR3 spells CASSHFGQGNTEAFF. Written as DNA, the CDR3 is TGCGCCAGCAGCCACTTCGGACAGGGGAACACTGAAGCTTTCTTT.

The CDR3: CASRADGGKDTQYF. As DNA, the CDR3 is TGTGCCAGCAGGGCCGACGGGGGGAAAGATACGCAGTATTTT. The chain joins TRBV9 to TRBJ2-3, with 7 bases that match TRBD2. Germline CDR1 and CDR2: SGDLS and YYNGEE. Trimming cost V 5 bases and J 5 bases; bases outside gene matches: 8. The CDR3 has 14 residues.